One sample yielded the 26 T cell receptor beta chains listed below, sequenced in a study of T cell responses to AZD1222 COVID-19 vaccine. Measured with immunoSEQ multiplex PCR; TCRdb has only the in-frame clones, and not every one. The sample lists around 150,000 clones; 90% to 95% were seen once. Sequenced material: peripheral blood, taken 28 days after the second AZD1222 dose. The receptors were gathered from an adult who received the AZD1222 COVID-19 vaccine.

The chain is built from TRBV5-5 and TRBJ1-1; D possibly corresponds to TRBD1 (6 bases). The germline CDR1 and CDR2 sequences are SGHKS and YYEKEE (reference sequence). This CDR3 has 14 residues. V lost 4 bases to trimming and J lost 2 bases, with 12 bases between them. The CDR3 DNA is TGTGCCAGCAGCCTACAGGGTTTTAACACTGAAGCTTTCTTT. Protein: CASSLQGFNTEAFF.

This chain joins TRBV5-1 and TRBJ1-3, with a weak D call TRBD1 (6 bases). In germline, CDR1 is SGHRS, CDR2 YFSETQ. The CDR3 extends over 15 amino acids. V shed 1 base and J shed 3 bases, with 11 bases lying between them. CDR3 in amino acids: CASSLSGRGGNTIYF. CDR3 bases: TGCGCCAGCAGCTTGTCGGGCAGGGGTGGAAACACCATATATTTT.

The CDR3 DNA is TGTGCCAGCAGGCGGAAGAGGGACGAGCAGTACTTC. Amino acids: CASRRKRDEQYF. The chain links TRBV6-4 to TRBJ2-7, with D perhaps matching TRBD2 (5 bases). Germline loops: CDR1 MRHNA, CDR2 SNTAGT. Trimming took 6 bases from V and 5 from J, leaving 11 bases between them. The CDR3 extends over 12 amino acids.

The V gene is TRBV27, the J gene TRBJ1-4; 7 positions match TRBD1. Germline-derived CDR1 and CDR2 are MNHEY and SMNVEV (reference sequence). CDR3 length equals 14 residues. Trimming took 7 bases from V and 6 from J; bases not matched to a gene: 8. This chain's CDR3 is CASKRDSVDEKLFF. In nucleotides, the CDR3 is TGTGCCAGCAAGAGGGACAGCGTAGATGAAAAACTGTTTTTT.

The chain carries TRBV5-5 and TRBJ2-2; D not certain. V was trimmed by 0 bases and J by 4 bases, leaving 7 bases between them. From germline, CDR1 is SGHKS and CDR2 YYEKEE (reference sequence). There are 14 residues in the CDR3. The CDR3 sequence: CASSLVRGTGELFF. CDR3 sequence (DNA): TGTGCCAGCAGCTTGGTGCGAGGCACCGGGGAGCTGTTTTTT.

The chain employs TRBV3-1 (or the pseudogene TRBV3-2) and TRBJ2-6, with TRBD1 identical over 8 bases. This CDR3 comprises 17 residues. The J segment lost 4 bases and the V segment lost 1 base, leaving 6 bases of the junction unmatched. The V gene's germline CDR1 is LGHDT and CDR2 YNNKEL (reference sequence). DNA for the CDR3: TGTGCCAGCAGCCAAGGGACAGGGAATTCCGGGGCCAACGTCCTGACTTTC. Translation: CASSQGTGNSGANVLTF.

The rearrangement links TRBV3-1 (or the pseudogene TRBV3-2) to TRBJ2-1; 9 nucleotides agree with TRBD1. V lost 4 bases, J lost 7 bases, and 11 bases stayed unmatched. Germline V gene lookup returns CDR1 LGHDT and CDR2 YNNKEL (reference sequence). This CDR3 comprises 16 residues. CDR3 sequence: CASSRLGTGITNEQFF. As DNA, the CDR3 is TGTGCCAGCAGCCGCCTAGGGACAGGGATCACGAATGAGCAGTTCTTC.

This clone was seen a single time. V is TRBV6-1 and J is TRBJ2-3, with a possible D match to TRBD2 (5 bases). CDR3 length equals 16 residues. Trimming stripped 3 bases from V and 0 bases from J, with 13 bases between. From germline, CDR1 is MNHNS and CDR2 SASEGT. The DNA for the CDR3 is TGTGCCAGCAGTGATTATGGGAGCGATAGCACAGATACGCAGTATTTT. This translates into CASSDYGSDSTDTQYF.

The V and J genes are TRBV10-2 and TRBJ2-5; 8 nucleotides align to TRBD2. The CDR3 has 14 residues. Germline CDR1 and CDR2: WSHSY and SAAADI. V gave up 6 bases and J gave up 5 bases; unmatched junction bases: 8. The CDR3, as DNA: TGCGCCAGCAGCCCCGGGAGGGGGGGGGAGACCCAGTACTTC. Encoded protein: CASSPGRGGETQYF.

This rearrangement joins TRBV15 to TRBJ2-5; 7 positions agree with TRBD2. The CDR3 is 14 amino acids. From germline, CDR1 is LNHNV and CDR2 YYDKDF (reference sequence). J gave up 5 bases and V 6 bases, and 9 bases lay outside the gene matches. The CDR3 nucleotides read TGTGCCACCAGGTGGGGGGGGGAGGAGGAGACCCAGTACTTC. Translating it yields CATRWGGEEETQYF.

The rearrangement joins TRBV27 to TRBJ2-7; tentatively, D is TRBD2 (5 bases). This CDR3 comprises 13 residues. V lost 7 bases, J lost 0 bases, and 10 bases lay in between. Germline assignment: CDR1 MNHEY and CDR2 SMNVEV (reference sequence). The CDR3 DNA sequence: TGTGCCAGCAATCCCGCGGGCTCCTACGAGCAGTACTTC. The encoded protein is CASNPAGSYEQYF.

The CDR3 protein is CAISGDSYGYTF. DNA for the CDR3: TGTGCCATCAGTGGGGACAGCTATGGCTACACCTTC. V and J are TRBV10-3 and TRBJ1-2, with 7 bases fitting TRBD1. The CDR3 totals 12 residues. V lost 4 bases, J lost 4 bases, and 0 bases stayed unmatched. The germline V gene has CDR1 ENHRY and CDR2 SYGVKD.

DNA for the CDR3: TGTGCCAGCAGGTACAATAACAGGGAAGAGACCCAGTACTTC. It codes for CASRYNNREETQYF. This chain uses TRBV5-6 with TRBJ2-5; possibly TRBD1 for D (6 bases). Germline V gene lookup returns CDR1 SGHDT and CDR2 YYEEEE. The CDR3 totals 14 residues. Trimming stripped 5 bases from V and 3 bases from J, with 14 bases between.

The chain recombines TRBV5-1 with TRBJ2-5, with 9 bases that match TRBD1. After removal of 0 bases from V and 4 bases from J, the junction contained 7 bases not matched to a gene. Germline values: CDR1 SGHRS, CDR2 YFSETQ. The CDR3 runs to 16 residues. The CDR3 sequence: CASSLVPPGQGETQYF. The CDR3 DNA is TGCGCCAGCAGCTTGGTTCCCCCGGGACAGGGAGAGACCCAGTACTTC.

This sequence joins TRBV29-1 and TRBJ2-3, with a weak D call TRBD2 (6 bases). Germline CDR1 reads SQVTM; CDR2 reads ANQGSEA. CDR3 length: 14 amino acids. V lost 4 bases and J lost 0, with 11 bases in between. The CDR3 bases are TGCAGCGTTGCTCTGGGGGGTAGCACAGATACGCAGTATTTT. This translates into CSVALGGSTDTQYF.

This clone was seen a few times. The chain couples TRBV5-1 to TRBJ1-1; D ambiguous. Germline V gene data show CDR1 as SGHRS and CDR2 as YFSETQ. This CDR3 is built from 15 residues. V gave up 0 bases and J gave up 4 bases, with 13 bases separating them. The CDR3 protein is CASSLAIGPTTEAFF. Here the CDR3 DNA reads TGCGCCAGCAGCTTGGCCATAGGGCCGACCACTGAAGCTTTCTTT. The full variable domain, with the rest looked up from reference TRBV5-1 and TRBJ1-1, is KAGVTQTPRYLIKTRGQQVTLSCSPISGHRSVSWYQQTPGQGLQFLFEYFSETQRNKGNFPGRFSGRQFSNSRSEMNVSTLELGDSALYLCASSLAIGPTTEAFFGQGTRLTVV.

The rearrangement uses TRBV10-3 and TRBJ2-7; a weak D match, TRBD2 (5 bases). V dropped 2 bases and J dropped 5 bases, with 13 bases sitting between them. The CDR3 sequence is 14 residues long. Germline V CDR1 and CDR2: ENHRY, SYGVKD. CDR3 loop: CAISEQAGGDEQYF. CDR3 bases: TGTGCCATCAGTGAGCAGGCAGGAGGCGACGAGCAGTACTTC.

V and J are TRBV5-4 and TRBJ1-2, with 9 bases lining up with TRBD1. The germline V gene encodes CDR1 SGHNT and CDR2 YYREEE (reference sequence). This CDR3 is built from 14 residues. V lost 0 bases to trimming and J lost 7 bases; unmatched junction nucleotides: 4. The CDR3 DNA follows: TGTGCCAGCAGCTTGGAGGGACAGGGAGGTGGCTACACCTTC. Its protein product is CASSLEGQGGGYTF.

This rearrangement joins TRBV2 to TRBJ1-5, with D uncertain. The ends were cut back, 5 bases at V and 1 base at J, with 6 bases in the middle. CDR1 is SNHLY, CDR2 FYNNEI, per germline. The CDR3 consists of 13 residues. The CDR3 sequence is CASSPGSNQPQHF. CDR3 nucleotides: TGTGCCAGCAGTCCAGGCAGCAATCAGCCCCAGCATTTT.

V is TRBV6-5 and J is TRBJ1-6; D is unresolved. The V and J ends lost 0 bases and 6 bases respectively, with 9 bases between them. The CDR3 runs 15 residues. The V gene's germline CDR1 is MNHEY and CDR2 SVGAGI. The CDR3 reads CASSYSPQTNSPLHF. In DNA form, the CDR3 reads TGTGCCAGCAGTTACTCCCCCCAGACTAATTCACCCCTCCACTTT.

The V gene is TRBV6-6, the J gene TRBJ1-2; no clear D. CDR1 is MNHNY and CDR2 is SVGAGI in the germline V gene (reference sequence). The CDR3 is made up of 14 amino acids. V lost 11 bases and J lost 3, with 19 bases in between. CDR3 in amino acids: CALHPPEVYYGYTF. Here the CDR3 DNA reads TGTGCCCTCCACCCACCCGAGGTGTACTATGGCTACACCTTC.

V usage is TRBV5-6 and J usage is TRBJ1-3, with TRBD1 identical over 8 bases. The J segment lost 6 bases and the V segment lost 4 bases, leaving 9 bases of the junction unmatched. CDR3 length: 15 residues. Germline values: CDR1 SGHDT, CDR2 YYEEEE. CDR3 residues: CASSHPAQGANTIYF. CDR3 sequence (DNA): TGTGCCAGCAGCCACCCGGCCCAGGGGGCAAACACCATATATTTT.

This chain links TRBV19 with TRBJ1-1, with D unclear. The CDR3 contains 13 residues. Between the trimmed V and J ends, which lost 3 bases and 4 bases, there was a span of 9 bases. In germline, CDR1 is LNHDA, CDR2 SQIVND (reference sequence). This CDR3 is CASSMGTSTEAFF. The CDR3 nucleotides read TGTGCCAGTAGTATGGGCACCTCCACTGAAGCTTTCTTT.

The rearrangement uses TRBV4-1 and TRBJ2-3, with D perhaps TRBD1 or TRBD2 (6 bases each). The length of the CDR3 is 18 residues. In germline, CDR1 is MGHRA, CDR2 YSYEKL. The V and J ends lost 0 bases and 3 bases respectively, with 19 bases between them. This chain's CDR3 is CASSQDSVGRGGTDTQYF. The CDR3 DNA sequence: TGCGCCAGCAGCCAAGATTCGGTCGGCAGGGGAGGAACAGATACGCAGTATTTT.

The chain recombines TRBV6-1 with TRBJ1-5, with 7 bases that match TRBD1. From germline, CDR1 is MNHNS and CDR2 SASEGT. CDR3 length: 15 residues. J gave up 2 bases and V 3 bases, and 4 bases lay outside the gene matches. CDR3 nucleotides: TGTGCCAGCAGTGAGAGGGGGCTAGGCAATCAGCCCCAGCATTTT. It encodes CASSERGLGNQPQHF.

The chain couples TRBV5-6 to TRBJ2-7, with no clear D. The CDR3 runs to 15 residues. Germline V lookup: CDR1 SGHDT, CDR2 YYEEEE. The V and J ends lost 0 bases and 2 bases respectively, with 12 bases between them. In DNA, the CDR3 is TGTGCCAGCAGCTTGGGGCCTTCATACCCCTACGAGCAGTACTTC. As protein: CASSLGPSYPYEQYF.